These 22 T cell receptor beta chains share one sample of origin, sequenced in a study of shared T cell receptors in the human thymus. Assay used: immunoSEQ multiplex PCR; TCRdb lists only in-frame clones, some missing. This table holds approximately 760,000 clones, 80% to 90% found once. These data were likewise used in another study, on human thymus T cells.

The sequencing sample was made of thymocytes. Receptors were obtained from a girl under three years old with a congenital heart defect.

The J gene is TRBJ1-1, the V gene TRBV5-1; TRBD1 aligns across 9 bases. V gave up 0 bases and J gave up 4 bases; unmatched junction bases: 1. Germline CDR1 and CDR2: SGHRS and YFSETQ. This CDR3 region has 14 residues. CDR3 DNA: TGCGCCAGCAGCTTGGGGACAGGGGTCACTGAAGCTTTCTTT. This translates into CASSLGTGVTEAFF.

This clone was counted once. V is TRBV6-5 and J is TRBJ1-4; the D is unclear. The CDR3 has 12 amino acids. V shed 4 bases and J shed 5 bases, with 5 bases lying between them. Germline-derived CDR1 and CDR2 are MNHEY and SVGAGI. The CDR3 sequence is CASSSTNEKLFF. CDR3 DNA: TGTGCCAGCAGTTCCACAAATGAAAAACTGTTTTTT.

The CDR3: CASSLGTDQETQYF. CDR3 nucleotides: TGTGCCAGCAGCCTTGGGACAGATCAAGAGACCCAGTACTTC. The chain combines TRBV14 with TRBJ2-5; 7 bases are a match to TRBD1. J lost 2 bases, V lost 4 bases, and 4 bases had no gene match. This CDR3 comprises 14 residues. Germline CDR1 and CDR2: SGHDN and FVKESK.

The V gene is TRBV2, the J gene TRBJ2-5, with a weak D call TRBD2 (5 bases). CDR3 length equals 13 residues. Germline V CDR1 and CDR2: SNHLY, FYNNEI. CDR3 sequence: CALGRVGEKTQYF. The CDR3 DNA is TGTGCACTAGGAAGGGTTGGCGAGAAGACCCAGTACTTC. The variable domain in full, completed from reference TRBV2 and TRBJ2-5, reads EPEVTQTPSHQVTQMGQEVILRCVPISNHLYFYWYRQILGQKVEFLVSFYNNEISEKSEIFDDQFSVERPDGSNFTLKIRSTKLEDSAMYFCALGRVGEKTQYFGPGTRLLVL.

The CDR3 nucleotides are TGTGCCAGCAGTGACTCTGGCCGTGACAGGGGGCTTACAGATACGCAGTATTTT. Translation gives CASSDSGRDRGLTDTQYF. The rearrangement links TRBV6-4 to TRBJ2-3; 10 nucleotides align to TRBD1. Unmatched junction bases numbered 9, after V lost 0 bases and J lost 3 bases. From germline, CDR1 is MRHNA and CDR2 SNTAGT. This CDR3 spans 18 amino acids.

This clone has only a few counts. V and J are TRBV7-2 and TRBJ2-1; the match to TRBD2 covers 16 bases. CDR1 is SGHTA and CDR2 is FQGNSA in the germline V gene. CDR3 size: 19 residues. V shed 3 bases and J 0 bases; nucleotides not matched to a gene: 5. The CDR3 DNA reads TGTGCCAGCAGCTTCCCGGGACTAGCGGGGGGGCCCTCCTACAATGAGCAGTTCTTC. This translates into CASSFPGLAGGPSYNEQFF.

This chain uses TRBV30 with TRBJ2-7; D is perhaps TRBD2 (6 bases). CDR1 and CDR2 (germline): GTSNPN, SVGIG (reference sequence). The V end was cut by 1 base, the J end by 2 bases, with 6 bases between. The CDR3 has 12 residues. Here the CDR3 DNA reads TGTGCCTGGAGTGGCGGGGCCTACGAGCAGTACTTC. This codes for CAWSGGAYEQYF.

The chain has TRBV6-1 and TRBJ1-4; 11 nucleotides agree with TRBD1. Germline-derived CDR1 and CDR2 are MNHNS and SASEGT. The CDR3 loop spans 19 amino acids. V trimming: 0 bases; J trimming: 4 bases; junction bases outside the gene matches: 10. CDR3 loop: CASSEATNRDRGYNEKLFF. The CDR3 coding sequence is TGTGCCAGCAGTGAAGCGACTAACCGGGACAGGGGGTATAATGAAAAACTGTTTTTT.

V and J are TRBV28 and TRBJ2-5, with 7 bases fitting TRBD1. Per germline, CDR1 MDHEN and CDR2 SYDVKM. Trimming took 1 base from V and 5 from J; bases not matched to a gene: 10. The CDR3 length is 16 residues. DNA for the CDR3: TGTGCCAGCAGTTTATCTCCCCAGGGGGATTGGGAGACCCAGTACTTC. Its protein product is CASSLSPQGDWETQYF.

For the CDR3, the DNA is TGTGCCAGCAACTCCGGCCGGACAGGGAACACTGAAGCTTTCTTT. This gives the protein CASNSGRTGNTEAFF. The chain links TRBV14 to TRBJ1-1; TRBD1 aligns across 7 bases. V lost 7 bases to trimming and J lost 1 base; unmatched junction nucleotides: 9. CDR3 length: 15 residues. The germline CDR1 and CDR2 sequences are SGHDN and FVKESK.

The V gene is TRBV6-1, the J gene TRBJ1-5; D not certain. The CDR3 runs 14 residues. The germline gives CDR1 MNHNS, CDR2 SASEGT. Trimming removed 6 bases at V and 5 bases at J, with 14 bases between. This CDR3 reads CASSGEHDYQPQHF. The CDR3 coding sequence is TGTGCCAGCAGCGGTGAACACGACTATCAGCCCCAGCATTTT.

CDR3 sequence: CSVGGGNAGTGKTSTDTQYF. The CDR3 bases are TGCAGCGTGGGCGGGGGCAACGCCGGGACAGGGAAAACTAGCACAGATACGCAGTATTTT. The chain combines TRBV29-1 with TRBJ2-3; 9 bases are shared with TRBD1. The CDR3 sequence is 20 residues long. J was trimmed by 0 bases and V by 6 bases; bases with no gene match: 22. Germline V CDR1 and CDR2: SQVTM, ANQGSEA.

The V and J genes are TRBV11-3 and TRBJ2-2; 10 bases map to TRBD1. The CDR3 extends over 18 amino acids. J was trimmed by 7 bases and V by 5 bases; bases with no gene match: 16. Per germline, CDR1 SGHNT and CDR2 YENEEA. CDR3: CASSPRRTGGIGGGELFF. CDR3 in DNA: TGTGCCAGCAGCCCTCGAAGGACAGGGGGGATTGGTGGCGGGGAGCTGTTTTTT. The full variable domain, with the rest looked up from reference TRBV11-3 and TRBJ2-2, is EAGVVQSPRYKIIEKKQPVAFWCNPISGHNTLYWYLQNLGQGPELLIRYENEEAVDDSQLPKDRFSAERLKGVDSTLKIQPAELGDSAVYLCASSPRRTGGIGGGELFFGEGSRLTVL.

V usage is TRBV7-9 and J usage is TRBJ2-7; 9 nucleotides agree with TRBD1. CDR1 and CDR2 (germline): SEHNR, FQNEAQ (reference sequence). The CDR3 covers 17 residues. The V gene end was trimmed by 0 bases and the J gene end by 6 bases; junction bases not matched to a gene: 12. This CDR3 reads CASSLATRGQGPCEQYF. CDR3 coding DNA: TGTGCCAGCAGCTTAGCTACGAGGGGACAGGGTCCTTGCGAGCAGTACTTC.

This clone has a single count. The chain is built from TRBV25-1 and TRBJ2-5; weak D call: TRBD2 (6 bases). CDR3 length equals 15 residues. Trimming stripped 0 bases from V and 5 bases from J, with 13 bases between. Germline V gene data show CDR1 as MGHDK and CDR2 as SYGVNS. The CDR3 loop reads CASSEYAFRGETQYF. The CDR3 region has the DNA TGTGCCAGCAGTGAATACGCCTTCCGGGGGGAGACCCAGTACTTC.

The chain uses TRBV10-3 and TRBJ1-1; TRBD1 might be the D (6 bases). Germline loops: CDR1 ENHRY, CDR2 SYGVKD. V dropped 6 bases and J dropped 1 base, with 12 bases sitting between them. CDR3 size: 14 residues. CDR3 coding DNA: TGTGCCATCAGAAAACCGACAGGGAACACTGAAGCTTTCTTT. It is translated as CAIRKPTGNTEAFF.

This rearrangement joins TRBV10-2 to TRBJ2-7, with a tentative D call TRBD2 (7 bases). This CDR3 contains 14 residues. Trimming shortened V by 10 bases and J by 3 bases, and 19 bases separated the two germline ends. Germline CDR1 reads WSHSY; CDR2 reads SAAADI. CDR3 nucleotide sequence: TGCGCCATCACAGAGCGGGACAAATACTACGAGCAGTACTTC. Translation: CAITERDKYYEQYF.

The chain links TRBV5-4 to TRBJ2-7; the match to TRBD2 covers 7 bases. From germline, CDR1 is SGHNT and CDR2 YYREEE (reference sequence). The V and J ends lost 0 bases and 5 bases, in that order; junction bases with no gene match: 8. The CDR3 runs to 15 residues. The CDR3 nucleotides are TGTGCCAGCAGCTTGGCGGGGGGTGAGGAAGACGAGCAGTACTTC. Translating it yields CASSLAGGEEDEQYF.

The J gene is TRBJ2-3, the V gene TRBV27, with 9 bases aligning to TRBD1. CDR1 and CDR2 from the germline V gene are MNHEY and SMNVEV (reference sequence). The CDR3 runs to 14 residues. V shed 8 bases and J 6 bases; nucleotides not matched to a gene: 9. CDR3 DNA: TGTGCCAGCTCAGGACAGGGGTTTTGGGATACGCAGTATTTT. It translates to CASSGQGFWDTQYF.

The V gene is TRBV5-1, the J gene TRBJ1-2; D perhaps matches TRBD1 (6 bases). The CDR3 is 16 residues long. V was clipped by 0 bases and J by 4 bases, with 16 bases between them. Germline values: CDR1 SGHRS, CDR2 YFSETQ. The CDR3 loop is CASSLGRTESSYGYTF. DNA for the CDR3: TGCGCCAGCAGCTTGGGAAGGACAGAGAGTTCCTATGGCTACACCTTC.

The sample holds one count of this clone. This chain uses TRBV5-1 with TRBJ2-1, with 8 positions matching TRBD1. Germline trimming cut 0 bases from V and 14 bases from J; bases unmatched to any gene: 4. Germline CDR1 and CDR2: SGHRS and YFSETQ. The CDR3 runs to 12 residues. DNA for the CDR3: TGCGCCAGCAGCTTGGCACAGGGGGATGAGTTCTTC. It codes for CASSLAQGDEFF.

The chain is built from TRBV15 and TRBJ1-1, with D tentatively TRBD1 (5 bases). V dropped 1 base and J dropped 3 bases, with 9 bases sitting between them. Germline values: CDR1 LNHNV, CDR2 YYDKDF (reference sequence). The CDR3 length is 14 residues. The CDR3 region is CATSRGQNYTEAFF. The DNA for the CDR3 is TGTGCCACCAGCAGAGGACAGAACTACACTGAAGCTTTCTTT.